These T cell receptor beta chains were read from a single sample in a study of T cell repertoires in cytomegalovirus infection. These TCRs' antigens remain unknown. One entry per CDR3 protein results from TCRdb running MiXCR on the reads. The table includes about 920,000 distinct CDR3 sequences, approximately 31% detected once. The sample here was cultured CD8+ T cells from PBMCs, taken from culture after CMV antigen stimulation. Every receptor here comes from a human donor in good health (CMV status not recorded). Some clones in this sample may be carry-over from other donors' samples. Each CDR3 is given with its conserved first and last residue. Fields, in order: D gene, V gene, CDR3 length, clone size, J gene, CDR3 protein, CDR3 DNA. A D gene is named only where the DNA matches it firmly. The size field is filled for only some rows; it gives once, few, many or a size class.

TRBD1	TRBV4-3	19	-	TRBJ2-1	CASSQDILLGTGAYNEQFF	TGCGCCAGCAGCCAAGATATACTATTGGGGACAGGGGCTTACAATGAGCAGTTCTTC
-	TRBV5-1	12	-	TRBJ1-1	CASAGRATEAFF	TGCGCCAGCGCGGGCAGGGCCACTGAAGCTTTCTTT
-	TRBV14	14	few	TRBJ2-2	CASSQDVRTGELFF	TGTGCCAGCAGCCAAGATGTTCGGACCGGGGAGCTGTTTTTT
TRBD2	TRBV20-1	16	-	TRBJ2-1	CSARDSLAGGPQEQFF	TGCAGTGCTAGAGATTCTCTAGCGGGGGGGCCGCAGGAGCAGTTCTTC
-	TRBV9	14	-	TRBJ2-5	CASSSMRPGETQYF	TGTGCCAGCAGCTCGATGCGACCGGGGGAGACCCAGTACTTC
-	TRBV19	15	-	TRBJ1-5	CASSIGRQRGQPQHF	TGTGCCAGTAGTATAGGACGCCAGAGGGGACAGCCCCAGCATTTT
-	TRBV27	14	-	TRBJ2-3	CTSRTGTSTDTQYF	TGTACCAGCCGGACGGGGACTAGCACAGATACGCAGTATTTT
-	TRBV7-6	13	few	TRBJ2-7	CASSLWTDHEQYF	TGTGCCAGCAGCTTATGGACAGACCACGAGCAGTACTTC
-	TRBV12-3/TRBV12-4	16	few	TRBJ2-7	CASSLAGAQVWYEQYF	TGTGCCAGCAGTTTAGCGGGGGCTCAGGTTTGGTACGAGCAGTACTTC
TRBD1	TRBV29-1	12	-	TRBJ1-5	CSVGTGGQPQHF	TGCAGCGTGGGGACAGGGGGTCAGCCCCAGCATTTT
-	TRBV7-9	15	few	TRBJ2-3	CASSFMEMGTDTQYF	TGTGCCAGCAGCTTCATGGAGATGGGCACAGATACGCAGTATTTT
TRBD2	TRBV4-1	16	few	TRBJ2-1	CASSQELGGGLIEQFF	TGCGCCAGCAGCCAAGAATTAGGCGGGGGTTTAATCGAGCAGTTCTTC
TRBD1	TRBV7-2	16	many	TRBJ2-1	CASSLNGQGAPDEQFF	TGTGCCAGCAGCTTAAACGGACAGGGGGCGCCGGATGAGCAGTTCTTC
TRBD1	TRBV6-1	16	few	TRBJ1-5	CASRDRGEHNNQPQHF	TGTGCCAGCAGGGACAGGGGGGAACATAACAATCAGCCCCAGCATTTT
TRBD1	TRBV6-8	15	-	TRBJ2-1	CANSWDSSSYNEQFF	TGTGCCAACAGTTGGGACAGTAGCTCCTACAATGAGCAGTTCTTC
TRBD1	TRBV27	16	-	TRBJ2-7	CASSCILSGGSYEQYF	TGTGCCAGCAGTTGTATCCTTTCAGGGGGTTCCTACGAGCAGTACTTC
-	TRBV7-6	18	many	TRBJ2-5	CASSPARVGQPEAETQYF	TGTGCCAGCAGCCCTGCGCGGGTTGGACAGCCTGAGGCTGAGACCCAGTACTTC
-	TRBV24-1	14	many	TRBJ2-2	CATGETMGTGELFF	TGTGCCACCGGTGAAACGATGGGCACCGGGGAGCTGTTTTTT
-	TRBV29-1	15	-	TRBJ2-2	CSVEGRAGGTGELFF	TGCAGCGTTGAAGGTCGGGCAGGAGGCACCGGGGAGCTGTTTTTT
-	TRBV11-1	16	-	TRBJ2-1	CASSPHRTGAYNEQFF	TGTGCCAGCAGCCCTCATAGAACAGGAGCCTACAATGAGCAGTTCTTC
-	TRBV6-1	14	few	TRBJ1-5	CASCRGAVNQPQHF	TGTGCCAGCTGTAGGGGGGCAGTCAATCAGCCCCAGCATTTT
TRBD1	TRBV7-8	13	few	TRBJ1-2	CASRPDRERGYTF	TGTGCCAGCAGACCGGACAGGGAAAGGGGCTACACCTTC
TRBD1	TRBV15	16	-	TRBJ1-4	CVTSRTTGATNEKLFF	TGTGTCACCAGCCGAACAACAGGGGCGACTAATGAAAAACTGTTTTTT
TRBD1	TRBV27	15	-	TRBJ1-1	CASSLSGRGYPEAFF	TGTGCCAGCAGTTTATCAGGCAGGGGGTATCCTGAAGCTTTCTTT
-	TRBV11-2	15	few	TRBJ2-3	CASSLRTAIGDTQYF	TGTGCCAGCAGCTTACGAACGGCAATAGGGGATACGCAGTATTTT
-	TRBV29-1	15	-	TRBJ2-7	CSVEGRRDGAYEQYF	TGCAGCGTTGAAGGTCGCCGGGACGGAGCCTACGAGCAGTACTTC
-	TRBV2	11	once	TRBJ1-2	CATQGKGGYTF	TGTGCCACCCAGGGGAAGGGAGGCTACACCTTC
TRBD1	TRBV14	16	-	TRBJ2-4	CASSHPSGQFKNIQYF	TGTGCCAGCAGCCACCCATCGGGACAGTTCAAAAACATTCAGTACTTC
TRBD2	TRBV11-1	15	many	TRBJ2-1	CASSRTSGGAIEQFF	TGTGCCAGCAGTAGGACTAGCGGGGGGGCCATTGAGCAGTTCTTC
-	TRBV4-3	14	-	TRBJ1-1	CASSQGAGGGGAFF	TGCGCCAGCAGCCAAGGAGCAGGCGGGGGAGGGGCTTTCTTT
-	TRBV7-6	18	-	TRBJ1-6	CASSLPKGKQRNNSPLHF	TGTGCCAGCAGCCTCCCGAAGGGGAAACAGCGGAATAATTCACCCCTCCACTTT
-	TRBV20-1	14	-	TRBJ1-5	CSALNRELTKPQHF	TGCAGTGCTTTAAACCGGGAGTTAACCAAACCCCAGCATTTT
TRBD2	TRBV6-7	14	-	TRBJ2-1	CASLHSGLGNEQFF	TGTGCCAGCCTCCACTCCGGACTAGGGAATGAGCAGTTCTTC
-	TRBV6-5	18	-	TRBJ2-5	CASSYSITSGRFQETQYF	TGTGCCAGCAGTTACTCGATCACATCCGGCAGGTTCCAAGAGACCCAGTACTTC
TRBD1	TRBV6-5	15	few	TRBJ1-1	CASSDGQARNTEAFF	TGTGCCAGCAGCGACGGACAGGCTAGGAACACTGAAGCTTTCTTT
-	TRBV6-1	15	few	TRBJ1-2	CASSEDDGVEGGYTF	TGTGCCAGCAGTGAGGACGACGGAGTTGAAGGAGGCTACACCTTC
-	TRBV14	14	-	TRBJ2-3	CASSQRQATDTQYF	TGTGCCAGCAGCCAGCGACAGGCTACAGATACGCAGTATTTT
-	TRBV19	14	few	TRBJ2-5	CASSMERTEETQYF	TGTGCCAGTAGTATGGAAAGGACAGAAGAGACCCAGTACTTC
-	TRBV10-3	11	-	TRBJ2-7	CAISVGAEQYF	TGTGCCATCAGTGTGGGGGCCGAGCAGTACTTC
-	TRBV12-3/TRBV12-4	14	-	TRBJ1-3	CASSLRQGRNTIYF	TGTGCCAGCAGTTTACGGCAGGGCAGAAACACCATATATTTT
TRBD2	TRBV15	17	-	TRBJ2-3	CATSGPPGLVPADTQYF	TGTGCCACCAGCGGACCTCCGGGACTAGTCCCCGCAGATACGCAGTATTTT
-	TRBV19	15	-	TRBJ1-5	CASSIVDSYNQPQHF	TGTGCCAGTAGTATAGTGGACAGTTACAATCAGCCCCAGCATTTT
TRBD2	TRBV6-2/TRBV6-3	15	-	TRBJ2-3	CATSASGFYTDTQYF	TGTGCCACCTCAGCTAGCGGGTTCTACACAGATACGCAGTATTTT
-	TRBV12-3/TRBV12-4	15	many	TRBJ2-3	CASSFVAASTDTQYF	TGTGCCAGCAGTTTTGTGGCAGCCAGCACAGATACGCAGTATTTT
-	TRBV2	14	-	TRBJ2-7	CANQQLPSSYEQYF	TGTGCCAACCAGCAACTCCCAAGCTCCTACGAGCAGTACTTC
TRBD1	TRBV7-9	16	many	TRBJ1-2	CASPRGGGDFPWGYTF	TGTGCCAGCCCTAGAGGAGGGGGCGACTTCCCCTGGGGCTACACCTTC
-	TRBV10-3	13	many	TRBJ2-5	CAISEWSWETQYF	TGTGCCATCAGTGAGTGGTCCTGGGAGACCCAGTACTTC
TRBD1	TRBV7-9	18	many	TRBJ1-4	CASSSSDSGQGDREKLFF	TGTGCCAGCAGCTCCTCAGATTCGGGACAGGGTGACCGCGAAAAACTGTTTTTT
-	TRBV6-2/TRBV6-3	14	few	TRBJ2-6	CASTEPQGANVLTF	TGTGCCAGCACCGAGCCCCAGGGGGCCAACGTCCTGACTTTC